This T cell receptor beta chain is drawn from a study of blood T cell repertoires in COVID-19. Study background: The cDNA or gDNA used as material had been derived from T cells, B-cell-depleted T cells, or PBMCs.

Original data processing: Reference gene primer amplification gave estimated nucleated cell counts. Only in-frame clones appear in the TCRdb table, and some are missing; sequencing was by immunoSEQ multiplex PCR. V, J and clone size reflect that table, while D and trimming were determined from the DNA. In the table there are over 150,000 clones, nearly 80% of which are singletons. The V and J ends lost 0 bases and 8 bases respectively, with 16 bases between them. CDR3 length: 15 residues. Germline-derived CDR1 and CDR2 are LGHDT and YNNKEL (reference sequence). The specimen sequenced was peripheral blood. The chain combines TRBV3-1 (or the pseudogene TRBV3-2) with TRBJ1-1; tentative D call: TRBD1 (5 bases). This clonotype was sampled from a man aged 80 or over with acute or convalescent COVID-19. The CDR3: CASSQDGPQGVEAFF. CDR3 nucleotides: TGTGCCAGCAGCCAAGACGGTCCCCAGGGCGTGGAAGCTTTCTTT.